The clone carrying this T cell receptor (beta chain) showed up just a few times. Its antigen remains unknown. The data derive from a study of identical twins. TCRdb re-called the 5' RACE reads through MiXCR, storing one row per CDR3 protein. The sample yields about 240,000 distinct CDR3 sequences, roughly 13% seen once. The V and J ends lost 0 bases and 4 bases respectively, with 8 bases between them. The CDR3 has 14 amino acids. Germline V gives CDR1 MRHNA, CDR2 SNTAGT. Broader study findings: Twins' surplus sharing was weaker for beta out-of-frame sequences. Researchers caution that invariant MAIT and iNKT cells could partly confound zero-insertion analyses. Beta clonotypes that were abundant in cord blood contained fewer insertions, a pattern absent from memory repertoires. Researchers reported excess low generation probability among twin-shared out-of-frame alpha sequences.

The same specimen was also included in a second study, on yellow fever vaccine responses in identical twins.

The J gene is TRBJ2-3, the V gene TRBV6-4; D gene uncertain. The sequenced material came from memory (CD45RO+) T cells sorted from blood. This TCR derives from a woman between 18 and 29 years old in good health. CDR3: CASSDSGGSDTQYF. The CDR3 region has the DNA TGTGCCAGCAGTGACTCGGGCGGTTCAGATACGCAGTATTTT.